This is a list of T cell receptor beta chains from one sample in a study of blood T cell repertoires in COVID-19. Assay: immunoSEQ multiplex PCR; the TCRdb copy retains only in-frame clones and omits some. Here the sample spans around 330,000 clones, about 89% being singletons. Sequencing used PBMCs or T cells enriched from blood (not recorded which). Receptors were obtained from a man between 60 and 70 years old who had recovered from COVID-19. Both conserved end residues are part of each CDR3. The D gene is left open where the match is weak. The size field is filled for only some rows; it gives once, few, many or a size class.

-	-	TRBJ2-1	TRBV7-9	TGTGCCAGCAGCTTAGCTTCGGATGAGCAGTTCTTC	CASSLASDEQFF
-	-	TRBJ2-6	TRBV7-9	TGTGCCAGCAGCCTCGGGGTCTCTGGGGCCAACGTCCTGACTTTC	CASSLGVSGANVLTF
-	TRBD2	TRBJ2-1	TRBV7-3	TGTGCCAGCAGCCCTTACGGGGGGTTGTCGATTTCCTACAATGAGCAGTTCTTC	CASSPYGGLSISYNEQFF
-	-	TRBJ2-1	TRBV7-9	TGTGCCAGCAGCTTAGAACGGGGGATCTCCTACAATGAGCAGTTCTTC	CASSLERGISYNEQFF
-	TRBD2	TRBJ2-3	TRBV7-2	TGTGCCAGCGGGAGGGCCGGAGATACGCAGTATTTT	CASGRAGDTQYF
-	TRBD1	TRBJ2-2	TRBV5-4	TGTGCCAGCAGCCCGGGACAGGGGAACACCGGGGAGCTGTTTTTT	CASSPGQGNTGELFF
-	-	TRBJ1-1	TRBV18	TGTGCCAGCTCACGACAGATGGCTGAAGCTTTCTTT	CASSRQMAEAFF
-	TRBD2	TRBJ2-7	TRBV25-1	TGTGCCAGCAGTGGAAGACTAGCGGCTGACGAGCAGTACTTC	CASSGRLAADEQYF
once	TRBD2	TRBJ2-3	TRBV13	TGTGCCAGCAGCTTCAGCAGGGGACTAGCGGAAGGAAGCACAGATACGCAGTATTTT	CASSFSRGLAEGSTDTQYF
-	-	TRBJ1-4	TRBV6-1	TGTGCCAGCAGTGAAGCCATGGGGAGGCGAGAAAAACTGTTTTTT	CASSEAMGRREKLFF
few	TRBD1	TRBJ1-1	TRBV7-9	TGTGCCAGCAGCTCACAGGGGTTAGGCGATGAAGCTTTCTTT	CASSSQGLGDEAFF
-	-	TRBJ1-2	TRBV9	TGTGCCAGCAGCGTAGGCGGGGGTAGCTATGGCTACACCTTC	CASSVGGGSYGYTF
-	TRBD1	TRBJ1-1	TRBV6-5	TGTGCCAGCAGGCAAGGGGGCCCTGAAGCTTTCTTT	CASRQGGPEAFF
-	-	TRBJ1-2	TRBV9	TGTGCCAGCAGCGCCCATGCGTCGAAAAAAACCAATGGCTACACCTTC	CASSAHASKKTNGYTF
-	TRBD1	TRBJ2-5	TRBV3-1/TRBV3-2	TGTGCCAGCAGCCAATTTGGACAGGGGGGGGAGACCCAGTACTTC	CASSQFGQGGETQYF
-	TRBD1	TRBJ1-4	TRBV11-2	TGTGCCAGCAGCACCCGGGACAGGGTTGAAAAACTGTTTTTT	CASSTRDRVEKLFF
-	-	TRBJ1-6	TRBV19	TGTGCCAGTAGTATAGGGTCCGTCGGAGGCTCACCCCTCCACTTT	CASSIGSVGGSPLHF
once	-	TRBJ2-7	TRBV30	TGTGCAGCGGGCAGGGGGATACCCTACGAGCAGTACTTC	CAAGRGIPYEQYF
-	-	TRBJ2-2	TRBV5-6	TGTGCCAGCAGCTTCGGACTGAACACCGGGGAGCTGTTTTTT	CASSFGLNTGELFF
few	TRBD1	TRBJ2-5	TRBV6-4	TGTGCCAGCAGTTTGACAGGGGGCTCTCAAGAGACCCAGTACTTC	CASSLTGGSQETQYF
-	TRBD1	TRBJ2-1	TRBV7-2	TGTGCCAGCAGCTCCGACAGGGGGCAATACAATGAGCAGTTCTTC	CASSSDRGQYNEQFF
-	-	TRBJ1-1	TRBV7-3	TGTGCCAGCAGCTTAACGGGGCAGTTGAACACTGAAGCTTTCTTT	CASSLTGQLNTEAFF
-	-	TRBJ2-7	TRBV3-1/TRBV3-2	TGTGCCAGCAGCCCGATGGACTACAGTAGGATACACGAGCAGTACTTC	CASSPMDYSRIHEQYF
once	TRBD2	TRBJ2-7	TRBV9	TGTGCCAGCAGCGTAGGGGGAGGGCCGGGCTACGAGCAGTACTTC	CASSVGGGPGYEQYF
-	TRBD2	TRBJ2-7	TRBV11-2	TGTGCCAGCAGCTTAGGGGTAGCGGGCGTACGGTACGAGCAGTACTTC	CASSLGVAGVRYEQYF
once	-	TRBJ1-1	TRBV19	TGTGCCAGTACAACAGGGTACACTGAAGCTTTCTTT	CASTTGYTEAFF
-	TRBD2	TRBJ2-1	TRBV11-2	TGTGCCAGCAACCCGCTGGGAGCGGGAGGGGCTGAGCAGTTCTTC	CASNPLGAGGAEQFF
-	-	TRBJ2-7	TRBV28	TGTGCCAGCTCCCAGACAGGTCCAACGGTCTACGAGCAGTACTTC	CASSQTGPTVYEQYF
-	TRBD1	TRBJ1-5	TRBV27	TGTGCCAGCAGTATCCGGAGACAGGGTCAGCCCCAGCATTTT	CASSIRRQGQPQHF
-	-	TRBJ1-4	TRBV18	TGTGCCAGCTCCCGAGAACAGGGTGGCCGGACTAATGAAAAACTGTTTTTT	CASSREQGGRTNEKLFF
-	-	TRBJ1-4	TRBV21-1	TGTGCCAGCAGCAACCGGGCCAGGACAGGGGTTAATGAAAAACTGTTTTTT	CASSNRARTGVNEKLFF
once	-	TRBJ2-3	TRBV5-1	TGCGCCAGCAGCTTGGAGGTGATAGCGGCCACTAGCACAGATACGCAGTATTTT	CASSLEVIAATSTDTQYF
-	TRBD2	TRBJ2-1	TRBV2	TGTGCCAGCAGCCTCTTGCGGGAGACCTACAATGAGCAGTTCTTC	CASSLLRETYNEQFF
-	TRBD2	TRBJ2-2	TRBV7-6	TGTGCCAGCAGCTTGCTAGCGGGGTCGGGCACCGGGGAGCTGTTTTTT	CASSLLAGSGTGELFF
-	-	TRBJ2-7	TRBV5-5	TGTGCCAGCAGCTCTGGACAGCCTTACGAGCAGTACTTC	CASSSGQPYEQYF
-	TRBD1	TRBJ1-1	TRBV9	TGTGCCAGCAGCGTAACAGGGGCTAACACTGAAGCTTTCTTT	CASSVTGANTEAFF
once	TRBD1	TRBJ2-7	TRBV9	TGTGCCAGCAGCGCGAATCCGGGACAGACTTACGAGCAGTACTTC	CASSANPGQTYEQYF
-	-	TRBJ2-1	TRBV2	TGTGCCAGCAGTGACTACGCCCCTACAGGTGAGCAGTTCTTC	CASSDYAPTGEQFF
-	TRBD2	TRBJ2-1	TRBV7-2	TGTGCCAGCAGCGAGTGGGGACTAGCGGGGCCGGAGCAGTTCTTC	CASSEWGLAGPEQFF